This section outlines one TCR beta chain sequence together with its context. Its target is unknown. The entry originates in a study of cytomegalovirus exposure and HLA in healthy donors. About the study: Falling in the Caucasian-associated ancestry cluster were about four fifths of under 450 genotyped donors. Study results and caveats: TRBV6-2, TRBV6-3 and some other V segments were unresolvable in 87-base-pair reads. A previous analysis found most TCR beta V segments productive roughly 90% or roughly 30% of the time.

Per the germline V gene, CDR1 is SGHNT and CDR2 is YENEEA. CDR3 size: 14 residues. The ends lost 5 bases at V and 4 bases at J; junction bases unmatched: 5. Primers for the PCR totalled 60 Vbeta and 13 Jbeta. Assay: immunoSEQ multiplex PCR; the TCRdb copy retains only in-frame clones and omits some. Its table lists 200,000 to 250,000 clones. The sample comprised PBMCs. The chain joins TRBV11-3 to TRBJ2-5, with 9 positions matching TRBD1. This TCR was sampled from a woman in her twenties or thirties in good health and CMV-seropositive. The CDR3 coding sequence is TGTGCCAGCAGCCAGCCGGGACAGGGAGAGACCCAGTACTTC. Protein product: CASSQPGQGETQYF.